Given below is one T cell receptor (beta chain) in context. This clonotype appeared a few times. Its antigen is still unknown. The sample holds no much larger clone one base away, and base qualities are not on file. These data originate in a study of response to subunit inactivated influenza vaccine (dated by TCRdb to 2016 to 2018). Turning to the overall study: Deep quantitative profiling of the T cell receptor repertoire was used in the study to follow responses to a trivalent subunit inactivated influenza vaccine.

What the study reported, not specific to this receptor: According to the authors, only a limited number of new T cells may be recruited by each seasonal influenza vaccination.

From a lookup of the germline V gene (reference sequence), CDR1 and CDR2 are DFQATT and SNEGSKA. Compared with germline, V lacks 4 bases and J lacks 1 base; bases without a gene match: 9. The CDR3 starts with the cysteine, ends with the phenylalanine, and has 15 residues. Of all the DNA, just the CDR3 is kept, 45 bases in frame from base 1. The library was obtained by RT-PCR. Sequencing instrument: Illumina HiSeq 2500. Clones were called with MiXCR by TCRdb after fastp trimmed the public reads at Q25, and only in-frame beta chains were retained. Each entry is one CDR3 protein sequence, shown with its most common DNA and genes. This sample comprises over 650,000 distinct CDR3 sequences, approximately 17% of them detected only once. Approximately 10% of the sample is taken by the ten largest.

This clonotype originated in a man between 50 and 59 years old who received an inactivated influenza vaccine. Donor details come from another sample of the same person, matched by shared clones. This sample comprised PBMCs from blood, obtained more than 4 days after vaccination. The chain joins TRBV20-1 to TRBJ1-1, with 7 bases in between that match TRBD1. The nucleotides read TGCAGTGCTAACGGTTTTGGGACAGAGAACACTGAAGCTTTCTTT. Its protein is CSANGFGTENTEAFF.